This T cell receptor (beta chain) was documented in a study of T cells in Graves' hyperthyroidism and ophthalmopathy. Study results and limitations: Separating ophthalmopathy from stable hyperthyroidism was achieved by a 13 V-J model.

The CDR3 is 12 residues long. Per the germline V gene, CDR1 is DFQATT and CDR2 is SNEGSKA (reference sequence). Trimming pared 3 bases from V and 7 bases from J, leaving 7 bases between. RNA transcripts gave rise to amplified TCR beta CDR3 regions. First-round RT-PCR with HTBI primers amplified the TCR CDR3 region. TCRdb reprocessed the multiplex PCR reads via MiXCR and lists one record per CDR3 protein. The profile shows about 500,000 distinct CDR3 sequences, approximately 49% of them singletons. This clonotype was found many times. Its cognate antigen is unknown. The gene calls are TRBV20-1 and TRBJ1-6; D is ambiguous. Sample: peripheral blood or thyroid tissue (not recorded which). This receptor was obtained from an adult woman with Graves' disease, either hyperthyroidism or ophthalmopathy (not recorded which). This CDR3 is CSASLANSPLHF. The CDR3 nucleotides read TGCAGTGCTAGTTTGGCAAATTCACCCCTCCACTTT.